Following are 21 T cell receptor beta chains from one sample sequenced in a study of shared clonotypes between healthy human individuals. This table comes from immunoSEQ multiplex PCR, and its TCRdb copy is limited to in-frame clones, with some not included. The data show more than 2 million clones, under 97% seen once. Sequenced material: naive CD4+ T cells sorted from blood. Subset meaning: CD45RA+ positively selected. The receptors derive from a man younger than 30 in good health.

The chain carries TRBV11-2 and TRBJ2-7, with 10 bases fitting TRBD1. Germline V gene sequence: CDR1 SGHAT, CDR2 FQNNGV. The CDR3 has 19 residues. Losses at the gene ends were 4 bases for V and 2 bases for J; bases not matched to a gene: 17. The CDR3 nucleotides read TGTGCCAGCAGCTCGTTTCCCTTAATGACCGGGACAGGGGCCTACGAGCAGTACTTC. Its translation: CASSSFPLMTGTGAYEQYF.

The rearrangement uses TRBV6-6 and TRBJ1-6; no clear D gene. Germline CDR1 reads MNHNY; CDR2 reads SVGAGI (reference sequence). Trimming pared 5 bases from V and 5 bases from J, leaving 13 bases between. This CDR3 has 15 residues. The CDR3 region is CASSQSGADNSPLHF. In nucleotides, the CDR3 is TGTGCCAGCAGTCAATCGGGAGCCGATAATTCACCCCTCCACTTT.

The V gene is TRBV7-2, the J gene TRBJ2-5, with 12 bases identical to TRBD1. With V trimmed by 11 bases and J by 4 bases, 8 bases remained unmatched. The germline V gene has CDR1 SGHTA and CDR2 FQGNSA. The CDR3 extends over 14 amino acids. The CDR3 DNA is TGTGCCGTTCGGGACAGGGGGCAGGGAGAGACCCAGTACTTC. It specifies CAVRDRGQGETQYF. Full variable domain (remainder filled in from reference TRBV7-2 and TRBJ2-5): GAGVSQSPSNKVTEKGKDVELRCDPISGHTALYWYRQSLGQGLEFLIYFQGNSAPDKSGLPSDRFSAERTGGSVSTLTIQRTQQEDSAVYLCAVRDRGQGETQYFGPGTRLLVL.

This chain links TRBV7-2 with TRBJ1-5; possibly TRBD1 for D (5 bases). The CDR3 covers 19 residues. Germline V gene sequence: CDR1 SGHTA, CDR2 FQGNSA. V gave up 2 bases and J gave up 2 bases, with 22 bases separating them. CDR3 DNA sequence: TGTGCCAGCAGCTTACAGGCAGGGCGAGGGCTAGGGGGCAATCAGCCCCAGCATTTT. It is translated as CASSLQAGRGLGGNQPQHF.

The chain links TRBV28 to TRBJ1-1, with 7 nucleotides matching TRBD1. There are 13 residues in the CDR3. Per the germline V gene, CDR1 is MDHEN and CDR2 is SYDVKM. Trimming cost V 6 bases and J 5 bases; bases outside gene matches: 6. This CDR3 is CASRRQGWTEAFF. CDR3 bases: TGTGCCAGCAGGCGACAGGGTTGGACTGAAGCTTTCTTT. Supplemented by reference TRBV28 and TRBJ1-1, the full variable domain reads DVKVTQSSRYLVKRTGEKVFLECVQDMDHENMFWYRQDPGLGLRLIYFSYDVKMKEKGDIPEGYSVSREKKERFSLILESASTNQTSMYLCASRRQGWTEAFFGQGTRLTVV.

In its sample, this clone was seen once. The chain carries TRBV2 and TRBJ2-5, with D tentatively TRBD2 (5 bases). The V gene lost 7 bases and the J gene lost 5 bases, with 14 bases spanning the gap. The CDR3 loop spans 13 amino acids. The V gene's germline CDR1 is SNHLY and CDR2 FYNNEI. The chain's CDR3 is CASTSEGRETQYF. The CDR3 DNA follows: TGTGCCAGCACGAGTGAGGGTAGGGAGACCCAGTACTTC.

V and J are TRBV27 and TRBJ1-6; TRBD1 might be the D (6 bases). Germline assignment: CDR1 MNHEY and CDR2 SMNVEV (reference sequence). The CDR3 consists of 16 residues. V was clipped by 5 bases and J by 7 bases, with 18 bases between them. In DNA, the CDR3 is TGTGCCAGCAGTCGAAGGGGGGAAGCCCCAAATTCACCCCTCCACTTT. Protein sequence: CASSRRGEAPNSPLHF.

The chain employs TRBV28 and TRBJ1-2, with 9 bases identical to TRBD1. The V segment lost 4 bases and the J segment 5 bases; nucleotides outside the gene matches: 8. Germline lookup yields CDR1 MDHEN and CDR2 SYDVKM. The CDR3 extends over 15 amino acids. DNA for the CDR3: TGTGCCAGCAGTTCATCTAAGGGACAGGGTTATGGCTACACCTTC. This gives the protein CASSSSKGQGYGYTF.

V is TRBV5-1 and J is TRBJ2-3, with 7 bases lining up with TRBD2. CDR1 and CDR2 (germline): SGHRS, YFSETQ. After removal of 1 base from V and 2 bases from J, the junction contained 7 bases not matched to a gene. The CDR3 loop spans 16 amino acids. Here the CDR3 reads CASSLSRAGNTDTQYF. The CDR3 nucleotides read TGCGCCAGCAGCTTGAGTCGAGCGGGGAACACAGATACGCAGTATTTT.

V is TRBV28 and J is TRBJ1-5; no clear D gene. Germline CDR1 MDHEN, CDR2 SYDVKM. This CDR3 is 15 amino acids long. The germline V and J ends were trimmed by 2 bases and 2 bases, with 10 bases remaining between them. The CDR3 DNA reads as TGTGCCAGCAGTTTAACGCCATTAGGCAATCAGCCCCAGCATTTT. This translates into CASSLTPLGNQPQHF.

This clone was found once. The same CDR3 can be traced to other DNA sequences in this sample. The chain joins TRBV10-1 to TRBJ2-1; 11 bases line up with TRBD2. Trimming cost V 0 bases and J 9 bases; bases outside gene matches: 1. The CDR3 is 14 residues long. CDR1 is WNHNN, CDR2 SYGVQD, per germline (reference sequence). The CDR3 nucleotides read TGCGCCAGCAGTGAGTCTAGCGGGAGGGGTGAGCAGTTCTTC. Amino acids: CASSESSGRGEQFF.

The count of this clone is one. The chain couples TRBV5-6 to TRBJ1-2; TRBD1 matches 10 bases. The CDR3 length is 13 residues. The germline V gene encodes CDR1 SGHDT and CDR2 YYEEEE. Trimming at V came to 3 bases and at J to 6 bases, leaving 2 bases not matched to a gene. This chain's CDR3 is CASSSGTGDGYTF. CDR3 nucleotides: TGTGCCAGCAGCTCCGGGACAGGGGATGGCTACACCTTC.

The chain links TRBV28 to TRBJ2-4; a weak D match, TRBD2 (5 bases). Trimming removed 6 bases at V and 6 bases at J, with 15 bases between. Per the germline V gene, CDR1 is MDHEN and CDR2 is SYDVKM. The CDR3 is 14 amino acids. DNA of the CDR3: TGTGCCAGCAGGCTCGGGCTAGCCGGAAACATTCAGTACTTC. It translates to CASRLGLAGNIQYF.

This clone was seen just once. The CDR3 sequence is CASSSFSGSGETQYF. DNA for the CDR3: TGTGCCAGCAGTTCTTTTAGCGGAAGCGGGGAGACCCAGTACTTC. The rearrangement links TRBV28 to TRBJ2-5; the D gene is possibly TRBD2 (6 bases). With 4 bases removed from V and 5 bases from J, the gap between germline ends came to 17 bases. Looked up from germline, CDR1 is MDHEN and CDR2 is SYDVKM. This CDR3 contains 15 residues.

The rearrangement links TRBV6-1 to TRBJ1-2, with D tentatively TRBD1 (6 bases). V was shortened by 0 bases and J by 4 bases, with 18 bases between the two germline ends. The CDR3 length is 17 residues. Germline V gene lookup returns CDR1 MNHNS and CDR2 SASEGT. CDR3 coding DNA: TGTGCCAGCAGTGAAGCGCTGGGGGGCCCCCCCATCTATGGCTACACCTTC. Protein: CASSEALGGPPIYGYTF.

V gene TRBV19 combines with J gene TRBJ2-5; 7 nucleotides match TRBD1. Germline V gene sequence: CDR1 LNHDA, CDR2 SQIVND (reference sequence). The ends lost 5 bases at V and 3 bases at J; junction bases unmatched: 9. This CDR3 is 15 amino acids long. The CDR3 nucleotides are TGTGCCAGTAGTTTCCGACCGGACAGGAAAGAGACCCAGTACTTC. It codes for CASSFRPDRKETQYF. The whole variable domain, filled in from reference TRBV19 and TRBJ2-5, reads DGGITQSPKYLFRKEGQNVTLSCEQNLNHDAMYWYRQDPGQGLRLIYYSQIVNDFQKGDIAEGYSVSREKKESFPLTVTSAQKNPTAFYLCASSFRPDRKETQYFGPGTRLLVL.

The chain uses TRBV5-1 and TRBJ1-6; TRBD1 matches 11 bases. The germline gives CDR1 SGHRS, CDR2 YFSETQ. Losses at the gene ends were 4 bases for V and 10 bases for J; bases not matched to a gene: 13. The CDR3 covers 17 residues. The CDR3 loop is CASSPGTGGSGSSPLHF. CDR3 nucleotide sequence: TGCGCCAGCAGCCCTGGGACAGGGGGGTCGGGAAGCTCACCCCTCCACTTT.

The chain couples TRBV2 to TRBJ2-2; D not resolved. Trimming left V 0 bases short and J 1 base short, with 9 bases between. The germline CDR1 and CDR2 sequences are SNHLY and FYNNEI. CDR3 length equals 16 residues. The CDR3: CASSEAIRLNTGELFF. As DNA, the CDR3 is TGTGCCAGCAGTGAAGCCATTCGATTGAACACCGGGGAGCTGTTTTTT. Together with reference TRBV2 and TRBJ2-2, the CDR3 gives the full variable domain: EPEVTQTPSHQVTQMGQEVILRCVPISNHLYFYWYRQILGQKVEFLVSFYNNEISEKSEIFDDQFSVERPDGSNFTLKIRSTKLEDSAMYFCASSEAIRLNTGELFFGEGSRLTVL.

The V and J genes are TRBV7-2 and TRBJ2-5, with D perhaps TRBD1 or TRBD2 (6 bases each). This CDR3 is 17 amino acids long. Germline CDR1 is SGHTA and CDR2 is FQGNSA. Trimming took off 2 bases at V and 4 bases at J, with 20 bases between the two ends. CDR3 nucleotides: TGTGCCAGCAGCTTAAGTAGGGGGTCGGGAGTTGCAGAGACCCAGTACTTC. It codes for CASSLSRGSGVAETQYF.

This clone turned up a few times. Additional DNA sequences in this sample encode the identical CDR3. The rearrangement joins TRBV5-1 to TRBJ2-3; D is unresolved. From germline, CDR1 is SGHRS and CDR2 YFSETQ. CDR3 length: 12 amino acids. Trimming took off 1 base at V and 2 bases at J, with 2 bases between the two ends. The CDR3 reads CASSLPTDTQYF. For the CDR3, the DNA is TGCGCCAGCAGCTTGCCCACAGATACGCAGTATTTT.

This chain connects TRBV4-1 to TRBJ2-7; 7 bases match TRBD1. There are 16 residues in the CDR3. Germline CDR1 MGHRA, CDR2 YSYEKL. V lost 8 bases, J lost 2 bases, and 15 bases stayed unmatched. Written as DNA, the CDR3 is TGCGCCAGCGGCCGAGAGCCCACAGGGGCCCCCTACGAGCAGTACTTC. This codes for CASGREPTGAPYEQYF.